This T cell receptor beta chain derives from a study of OX40 agonist ivuxolimab in advanced cancers. For context, the study as a whole: Ivuxolimab was a fully human IgG2 agonistic monoclonal antibody targeting the costimulatory receptor OX40 (CD134). Intravenous ivuxolimab was administered to patients every 2 weeks at six dose levels: 0.01, 0.1, 0.3, 1.5, 3 and 10 mg/kg. Of the approximately 53 patients in dose escalation, about 19 had hepatocellular carcinoma, approximately 15 had melanoma, 9 had renal cell carcinoma and 9 had head and neck cancer. In the dose-escalation cohort, around four fifths of patients were male, and the mean age was about 55 years, with a range of 23 to 79. Patients were allowed to have had prior anti-PD-1, anti-PD-L1 or anti-CTLA-4 therapy, and around two fifths of the dose-escalation patients had been treated with checkpoint inhibitors. Partial responses occurred in three dose-escalation patients: two with cutaneous melanoma and one with hepatocellular carcinoma. Peripheral TCRbeta sequencing was intended to test whether TCR sequence diversity was altered and clonal T-cell expansion was caused by ivuxolimab. The paper covers the monotherapy dose-escalation part of the phase I ivuxolimab trial, which included N ≈ 50 patients. The paper as a whole reports these results and caveats: Antigen specificity was not determined for the clonally expanded peripheral T cells. Low levels of normalized T-cell clonal expansion were also shown by some nonresponding patients. After ivuxolimab, more expanded clones were found on average in CD8+ T cells than in CD4+ T cells. At doses from 0.1 to 3.0 mg/kg, clonal expansion was seen in both CD4+ and CD8+ blood T cells between baseline and week 6. In the 0.1-3.0 mg/kg groups, partial responders had among the lowest normalized peripheral clonal expansion, particularly in CD8+ T cells.

V was cut back by 3 bases and J by 8 bases, leaving a gap of 16 bases between them. The CDR3, from cysteine to phenylalanine, totals 14 residues. Only the CDR3 part of the read is kept: 42 bases, read in frame from the first base. CDR1 and CDR2, per the germline V gene (reference sequence), are LNHDA and SQIVND. Genomic DNA was isolated from the sorted cells so that the TCRbeta CDR3 region could be sequenced. The immunoSEQ Assay was used to sequence the TCRbeta CDR3 regions. Here the immuneACCESS table is served through TCRdb, limited to in-frame sequences with V and J called. Missing clones are a known gap in these copies; in checked studies unresolved V genes cover under half, and the rest lacks a known reason. Present in this sample are around 140,000 clones, approximately 90% of which were seen just once. Of the sample, about 1% is held by the ten largest clones. Concerning this clone itself: No cognate antigen has been identified for it. No much larger clone exists at a distance of one base, and base qualities are not known.

The trial excluded patients who had a history of autoimmune disease or were on systemic immunosuppression. In every dose cohort, peripheral blood was drawn for TCR sequencing at baseline, cycle 4 day 1, and cycle 7 day 1. Samples came from an open-label, multicenter, first-in-human phase I dose-escalation trial of ivuxolimab. The trial enrolled adults with locally advanced or metastatic head and neck squamous cell, hepatocellular, melanoma or renal cell carcinoma. Before TCR sequencing, CD4+ T cells and CD8+ T cells from peripheral blood were sorted into separate populations. Here the chain combines TRBV19 and TRBJ1-2, and perhaps TRBD1 as D gene, on 5 matching bases. This clonotype was sampled from an adult with an advanced solid tumor such as melanoma, head and neck, liver or kidney cancer. The sequencing used CD4+ or CD8+ T cells sorted from blood, collected in a trial of the OX40 agonist ivuxolimab. Here the CDR3 is given as CASSIGTVAGGYTF. At the DNA level, the sequence is TGTGCCAGTAGTATCGGGACGGTTGCCGGAGGCTACACCTTC.